The 18 T cell receptor beta chains given below trace back to one sample, sequenced in a study of cytomegalovirus exposure and HLA in healthy donors. A multiplex PCR was run with 60 Vbeta primers and 13 Jbeta primers. TCRdb keeps only in-frame clones here, not all; method: immunoSEQ multiplex PCR. This sample carries 200,000 to 300,000 clones, about 83% of them seen once, and the ten largest clones take more than 1.5%. Sequencing was carried out using PBMCs. The receptors were sampled from a woman aged 40 to 55 in good health and CMV-seropositive.

The chain joins TRBV15 to TRBJ2-5; 9 bases agree with TRBD1. V lost 3 bases and J lost 7; bases outside the gene matches: 9. The germline V gene encodes CDR1 LNHNV and CDR2 YYDKDF (reference sequence). The length of the CDR3 is 15 residues. The CDR3 loop is CATSSPDRGLWTQYF. CDR3 sequence (DNA): TGTGCCACCAGCAGCCCTGACAGGGGGTTGTGGACCCAGTACTTC.

The chain combines TRBV28 with TRBJ2-7, with D possibly being TRBD1 (5 bases). V gave up 4 bases and J gave up 7 bases, with 17 bases separating them. The CDR3 is 14 residues long. Germline V gene data show CDR1 as MDHEN and CDR2 as SYDVKM. CDR3 region: CASSSQGPTEEQYF. For the CDR3, the DNA is TGTGCCAGCAGTTCCCAGGGCCCTACTGAAGAGCAGTACTTC.

The chain has TRBV19 and TRBJ2-3; 7 bases map to TRBD2. The germline V gene encodes CDR1 LNHDA and CDR2 SQIVND (reference sequence). Trimming took 1 base from V and 3 from J; bases not matched to a gene: 10. This CDR3 region has 17 residues. The CDR3 DNA follows: TGTGCCAGTAGTATAGCCCTGACTAGCTCGAGGACAGATACGCAGTATTTT. It codes for CASSIALTSSRTDTQYF.

J is TRBJ2-5 and V is TRBV20-1; D is undetermined. CDR1 DFQATT and CDR2 SNEGSKA come from the germline V gene (reference sequence). CDR3 length: 10 amino acids. V lost 4 bases and J 4 bases, leaving 4 bases between the germline ends. CDR3 in DNA: TGCAGTGCTATAGTAGAGACCCAGTACTTC. Translation gives CSAIVETQYF.

The chain carries TRBV30 and TRBJ2-7, with a possible D match to TRBD1 (6 bases). The V gene's germline CDR1 is GTSNPN and CDR2 SVGIG (reference sequence). The CDR3 has 13 amino acids. The V end was cut by 0 bases, the J end by 2 bases, with 8 bases between. The CDR3 spells CAWSVDSAYEQYF. CDR3 nucleotides: TGTGCCTGGAGTGTGGACAGCGCCTACGAGCAGTACTTC.

This clone was counted between two and nine times. V gene TRBV6-1 combines with J gene TRBJ2-1, with D possibly TRBD1 on 5 matching bases. Looked up from germline, CDR1 is MNHNS and CDR2 is SASEGT. CDR3 length: 13 residues. Trimming took off 4 bases at V and 7 bases at J, with 11 bases between the two ends. This CDR3 is CASSVTGRNEQFF. CDR3 DNA: TGTGCCAGCAGTGTTACAGGCAGAAATGAGCAGTTCTTC.

The genes are TRBV30 and TRBJ2-6; the match to TRBD1 covers 12 bases. The CDR3 runs to 17 residues. J gave up 4 bases and V 5 bases, and 9 bases lay outside the gene matches. Germline V CDR1 and CDR2: GTSNPN, SVGIG (reference sequence). The CDR3 DNA sequence: TGTGCCTGGTACCGGGACAGGGGGCGTGCAGGGGCCAACGTCCTGACTTTC. Its protein is CAWYRDRGRAGANVLTF. Filled out from reference TRBV30 and TRBJ2-6, the complete variable domain reads SQTIHQWPATLVQPVGSPLSLECTVEGTSNPNLYWYRQAAGRGLQLLFYSVGIGQISSEVPQNLSASRPQDRQFILSSKKLLLSDSGFYLCAWYRDRGRAGANVLTFGAGSRLTVL.

This CDR3 reads CASQGSQGLNQPQHF. The CDR3 coding sequence is TGTGCCTCCCAAGGATCGCAGGGACTAAATCAGCCCCAGCATTTT. The chain links TRBV30 to TRBJ1-5; D is possibly TRBD1 (5 bases). The CDR3 is made up of 15 amino acids. CDR1 is GTSNPN, CDR2 SVGIG, per germline (reference sequence). Trimming pared 7 bases from V and 4 bases from J, leaving 20 bases between.

The V and J genes are TRBV7-9 and TRBJ2-7; the D gene is possibly TRBD1 (5 bases). This CDR3 region has 15 residues. Trimming shortened V by 5 bases and J by 4 bases, and 18 bases separated the two germline ends. CDR1 is SEHNR, CDR2 FQNEAQ, per germline (reference sequence). The CDR3: CASSPGRQGGYEQYF. The CDR3 DNA sequence: TGTGCCAGCAGCCCTGGCCGGCAGGGTGGTTACGAGCAGTACTTC. The whole variable domain, filled in from reference TRBV7-9 and TRBJ2-7, reads DTGVSQNPRHKITKRGQNVTFRCDPISEHNRLYWYRQTLGQGPEFLTYFQNEAQLEKSRLLSDRFSAERPKGSFSTLEIQRTEQGDSAMYLCASSPGRQGGYEQYFGPGTRLTVT.

The rearrangement links TRBV4-3 to TRBJ1-1; 7 nucleotides line up with TRBD1. Trimming at V came to 4 bases and at J to 4 bases, leaving 6 bases not matched to a gene. The germline V gene has CDR1 LGHNA and CDR2 YSLEER. CDR3 length equals 14 residues. CDR3 nucleotides: TGCGCCAGCAGCCCGGGACAGCCGGGCACTGAAGCTTTCTTT. As protein: CASSPGQPGTEAFF.

The rearrangement joins TRBV23-1 to TRBJ2-5; 12 bases fit TRBD2. TRBV23-1 is identified as an open reading frame with a role that is uncertain. The CDR3 runs 14 residues. V lost 10 bases, J lost 2 bases, and 5 bases stayed unmatched. In nucleotides, the CDR3 is TGCGCCATGGGGACTAGCGGGCTTCAAGAGACCCAGTACTTC. Amino acid sequence: CAMGTSGLQETQYF.

As to this clone: A read error may produce the germline difference seen at one junction end. The CDR3 bases are TGTGCCAGCAGCATAGCCGATAGGGGGCGTGGGGCTTTCTTT. This gives the protein CASSIADRGRGAFF. This sequence joins TRBV7-8 and TRBJ1-1, with 7 bases fitting TRBD1. Germline CDR1 reads SGHVS; CDR2 reads FQNEAQ. This CDR3 is 14 amino acids long.

The chain is built from TRBV7-8 and TRBJ1-1; 7 bases fit TRBD1. The length of the CDR3 is 12 residues. CDR1 is SGHVS, CDR2 FQNEAQ, per germline. The V and J ends lost 4 bases and 5 bases, in that order; junction bases with no gene match: 1. The CDR3 bases are TGTGCCAGCAGCTCAGGGGGGACTGAAGCTTTCTTT. Translated, it gives CASSSGGTEAFF.

The V gene is TRBV27, the J gene TRBJ1-2, with D maybe TRBD1 (6 bases). The CDR3 contains 15 residues. V gave up 7 bases and J gave up 7 bases, with 22 bases separating them. Germline CDR1 reads MNHEY; CDR2 reads SMNVEV (reference sequence). The CDR3 reads CASTSRDPPTGGYTF. DNA of the CDR3: TGTGCCAGCACCTCAAGAGACCCCCCGACAGGTGGCTACACCTTC.

CDR3 sequence: CASSSSTTGAGYGYTF. CDR3 nucleotides: TGTGCCAGCAGCTCCTCCACAACAGGGGCCGGCTATGGCTACACCTTC. V usage is TRBV13 and J usage is TRBJ1-2; 7 bases agree with TRBD1. Germline V gives CDR1 PRHDT, CDR2 FYEKMQ (reference sequence). CDR3 length: 16 amino acids. The ends lost 4 bases at V and 4 bases at J; junction bases unmatched: 12. Together with reference TRBV13 and TRBJ1-2, the CDR3 gives the full variable domain: AAGVIQSPRHLIKEKRETATLKCYPIPRHDTVYWYQQGPGQDPQFLISFYEKMQSDKGSIPDRFSAQQFSDYHSELNMSSLELGDSALYFCASSSSTTGAGYGYTFGSGTRLTVV.

The rearrangement joins TRBV7-8 to TRBJ1-5; D possibly corresponds to TRBD1 (5 bases). V shed 3 bases and J shed 6 bases, with 21 bases lying between them. The germline gives CDR1 SGHVS, CDR2 FQNEAQ. This CDR3 has 17 amino acids. CDR3 sequence reads: CASSFLFVAGIGQPQHF. DNA for the CDR3: TGTGCCAGCAGCTTCTTGTTTGTGGCAGGGATAGGTCAGCCCCAGCATTTT.

V is TRBV6-1 and J is TRBJ1-5; no reliable D call. The CDR3 has 12 residues. Germline V CDR1 and CDR2: MNHNS, SASEGT. V was trimmed by 8 bases and J by 5 bases, leaving 10 bases between them. Here the CDR3 reads CASGDIYQPQHF. The CDR3 DNA follows: TGTGCCAGCGGCGACATTTATCAGCCCCAGCATTTT.

The rearrangement links TRBV28 to TRBJ1-5; TRBD1 is a possible D gene (5 bases). The CDR3 spans 15 residues. V shed 3 bases and J shed 5 bases, with 14 bases lying between them. From germline, CDR1 is MDHEN and CDR2 SYDVKM. The CDR3 reads CASSLWSRADQPQHF. The DNA of the CDR3 is TGTGCCAGCAGTTTGTGGTCCAGGGCGGATCAGCCCCAGCATTTT. The whole variable domain, remainder taken from reference TRBV28 and TRBJ1-5, is DVKVTQSSRYLVKRTGEKVFLECVQDMDHENMFWYRQDPGLGLRLIYFSYDVKMKEKGDIPEGYSVSREKKERFSLILESASTNQTSMYLCASSLWSRADQPQHFGDGTRLSIL.